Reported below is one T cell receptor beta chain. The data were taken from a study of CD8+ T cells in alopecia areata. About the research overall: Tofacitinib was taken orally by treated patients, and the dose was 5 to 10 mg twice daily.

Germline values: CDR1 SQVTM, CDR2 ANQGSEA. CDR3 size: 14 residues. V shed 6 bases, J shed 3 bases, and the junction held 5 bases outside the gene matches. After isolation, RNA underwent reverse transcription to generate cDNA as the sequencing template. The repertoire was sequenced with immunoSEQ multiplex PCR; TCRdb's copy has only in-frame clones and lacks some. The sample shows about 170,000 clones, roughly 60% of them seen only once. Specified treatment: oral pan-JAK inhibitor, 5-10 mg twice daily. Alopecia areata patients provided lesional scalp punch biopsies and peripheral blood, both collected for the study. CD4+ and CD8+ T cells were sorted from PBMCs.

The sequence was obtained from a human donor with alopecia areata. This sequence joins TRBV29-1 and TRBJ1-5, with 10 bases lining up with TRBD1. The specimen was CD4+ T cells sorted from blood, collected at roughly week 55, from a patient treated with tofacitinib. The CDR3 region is CSVGQGPDNQPQHF. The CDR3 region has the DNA TGCAGCGTGGGACAGGGGCCTGACAATCAGCCCCAGCATTTT.